The clone carrying this T cell receptor (beta chain) occurred a few times. This CDR3 is 13 amino acids long. Germline V gene sequence: CDR1 SGHDT, CDR2 YYEEEE. V was clipped by 4 bases and J by 7 bases, with 12 bases between them. Profiled with immunoSEQ multiplex PCR; TCRdb holds only in-frame clones, not every one. The data hold approximately 590,000 clones, with around 95% observed a single time. This sample stems from a study of shared clonotypes between healthy human individuals. Naive CD8 cells were CD45RO-negative, positively selected for CCR7, excluding terminally differentiated effector memory CD45RA+ cells.

The sequenced sample was naive CD8+ T cells sorted from blood. This chain joins TRBV5-6 and TRBJ2-1; no clear D. The TCR was taken from a woman in her thirties in good health. The CDR3 loop reads CASSPTSANEQFF. CDR3 nucleotides: TGTGCCAGCAGCCCAACAAGCGCAAATGAGCAGTTCTTC.